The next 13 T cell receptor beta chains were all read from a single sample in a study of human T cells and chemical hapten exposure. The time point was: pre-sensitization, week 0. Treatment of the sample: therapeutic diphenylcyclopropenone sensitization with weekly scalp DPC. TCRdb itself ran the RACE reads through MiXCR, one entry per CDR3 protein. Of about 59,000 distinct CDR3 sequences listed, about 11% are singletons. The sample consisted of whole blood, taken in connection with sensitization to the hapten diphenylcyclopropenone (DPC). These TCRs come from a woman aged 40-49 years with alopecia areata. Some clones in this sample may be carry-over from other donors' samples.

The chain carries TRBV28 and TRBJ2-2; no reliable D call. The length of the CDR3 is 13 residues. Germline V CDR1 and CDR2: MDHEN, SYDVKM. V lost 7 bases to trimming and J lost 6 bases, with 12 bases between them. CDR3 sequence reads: CASTLNSPGELFF. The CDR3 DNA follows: TGTGCCAGCACTCTTAACAGCCCCGGGGAGCTGTTTTTT. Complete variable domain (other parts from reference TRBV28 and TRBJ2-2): DVKVTQSSRYLVKRTGEKVFLECVQDMDHENMFWYRQDPGLGLRLIYFSYDVKMKEKGDIPEGYSVSREKKERFSLILESASTNQTSMYLCASTLNSPGELFFGEGSRLTVL.

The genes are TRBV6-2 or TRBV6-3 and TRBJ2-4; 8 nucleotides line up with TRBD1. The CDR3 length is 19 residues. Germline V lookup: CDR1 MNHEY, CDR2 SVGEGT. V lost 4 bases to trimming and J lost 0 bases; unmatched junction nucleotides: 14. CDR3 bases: TGTGCCAGCAGTTCGGTGTTTCGGACAGGGACGGAAGCCAAAAACATTCAGTACTTC. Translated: CASSSVFRTGTEAKNIQYF.

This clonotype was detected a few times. The CDR3 sequence: CASSATGTTFTDTQYF. The CDR3 bases are TGTGCCAGCAGCGCGACCGGGACAACGTTCACAGATACGCAGTATTTT. The chain recombines TRBV7-2 with TRBJ2-3; a possible D gene is TRBD1 (6 bases). The CDR3 is 16 residues long. Germline CDR1 reads SGHTA; CDR2 reads FQGNSA. With 5 bases removed from V and 2 bases from J, the gap between germline ends came to 17 bases.

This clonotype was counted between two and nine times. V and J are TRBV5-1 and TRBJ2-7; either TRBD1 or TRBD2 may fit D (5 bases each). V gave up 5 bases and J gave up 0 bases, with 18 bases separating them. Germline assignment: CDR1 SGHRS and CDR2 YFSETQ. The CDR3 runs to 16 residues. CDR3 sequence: CASSPRPGTDSYEQYF. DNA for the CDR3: TGCGCCAGCAGTCCCCGCCCCGGGACGGACTCCTACGAGCAGTACTTC.

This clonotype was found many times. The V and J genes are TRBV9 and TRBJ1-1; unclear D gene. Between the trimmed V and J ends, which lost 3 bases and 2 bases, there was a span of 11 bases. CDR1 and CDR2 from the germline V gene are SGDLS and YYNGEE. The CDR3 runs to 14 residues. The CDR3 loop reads CASSAQTGNTEAFF. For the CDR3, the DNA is TGTGCCAGCAGCGCGCAGACGGGCAACACTGAAGCTTTCTTT.

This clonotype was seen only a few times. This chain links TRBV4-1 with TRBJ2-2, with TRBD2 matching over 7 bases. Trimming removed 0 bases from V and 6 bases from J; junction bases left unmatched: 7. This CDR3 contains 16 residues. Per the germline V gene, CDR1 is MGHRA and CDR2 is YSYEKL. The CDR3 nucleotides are TGCGCCAGCAGCCAAGAGGTCGGGAGGTCCCCCGGGGAGCTGTTTTTT. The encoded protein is CASSQEVGRSPGELFF.

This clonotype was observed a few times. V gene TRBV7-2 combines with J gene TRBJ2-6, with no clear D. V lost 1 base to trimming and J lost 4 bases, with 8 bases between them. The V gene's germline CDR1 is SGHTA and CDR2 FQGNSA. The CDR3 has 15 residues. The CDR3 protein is CASSLGVLGANVLTF. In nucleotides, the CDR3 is TGTGCCAGCAGCTTAGGGGTCTTGGGGGCCAACGTCCTGACTTTC.

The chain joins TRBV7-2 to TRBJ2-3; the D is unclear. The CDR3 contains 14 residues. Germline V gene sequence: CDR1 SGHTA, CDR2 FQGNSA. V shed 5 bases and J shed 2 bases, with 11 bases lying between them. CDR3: CASSLGLITDTQYF. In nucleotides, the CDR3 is TGTGCCAGCAGCCTAGGGCTGATCACAGATACGCAGTATTTT.

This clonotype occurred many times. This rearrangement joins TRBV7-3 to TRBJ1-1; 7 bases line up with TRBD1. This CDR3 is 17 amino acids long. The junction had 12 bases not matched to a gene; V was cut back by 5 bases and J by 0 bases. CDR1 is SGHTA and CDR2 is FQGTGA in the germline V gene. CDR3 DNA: TGTGCCAGCAGCCCCGGAAGGGGGCTGCCTGTGAACACTGAAGCTTTCTTT. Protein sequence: CASSPGRGLPVNTEAFF.

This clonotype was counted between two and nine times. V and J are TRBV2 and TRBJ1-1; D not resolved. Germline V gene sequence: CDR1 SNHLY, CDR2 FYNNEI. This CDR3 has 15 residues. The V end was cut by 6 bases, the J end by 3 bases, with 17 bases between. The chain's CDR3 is CASRAGSRVDTEAFF. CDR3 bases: TGTGCCAGCAGGGCGGGGTCGAGGGTCGACACTGAAGCTTTCTTT.

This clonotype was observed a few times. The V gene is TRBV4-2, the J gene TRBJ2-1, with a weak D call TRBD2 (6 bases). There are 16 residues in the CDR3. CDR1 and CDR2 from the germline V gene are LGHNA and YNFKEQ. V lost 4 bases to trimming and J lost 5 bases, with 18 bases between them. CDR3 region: CASSPQPILANNEQFF. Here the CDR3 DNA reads TGTGCCAGCAGCCCCCAACCGATTCTAGCGAACAATGAGCAGTTCTTC.

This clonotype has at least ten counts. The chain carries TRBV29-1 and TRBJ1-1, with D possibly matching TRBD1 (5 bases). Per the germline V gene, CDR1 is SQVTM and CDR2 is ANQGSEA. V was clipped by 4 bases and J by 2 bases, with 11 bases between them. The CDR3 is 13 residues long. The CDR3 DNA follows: TGCAGCGTTGGGGGCGGTCCAAACACTGAAGCTTTCTTT. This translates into CSVGGGPNTEAFF. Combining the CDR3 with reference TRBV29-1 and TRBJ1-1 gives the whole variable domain SAVISQKPSRDICQRGTSLTIQCQVDSQVTMMFWYRQQPGQSLTLIATANQGSEATYESGFVIDKFPISRPNLTFSTLTVSNMSPEDSSIYLCSVGGGPNTEAFFGQGTRLTVV.

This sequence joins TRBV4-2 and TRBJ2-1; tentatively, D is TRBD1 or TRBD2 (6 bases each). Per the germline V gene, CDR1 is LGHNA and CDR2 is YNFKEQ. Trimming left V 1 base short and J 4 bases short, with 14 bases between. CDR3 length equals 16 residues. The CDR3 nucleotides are TGTGCCAGCAGCCAAGGCCAAGAGGGGGGATACAATGAGCAGTTCTTC. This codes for CASSQGQEGGYNEQFF.